This TCR beta chain was captured by sequencing in a study of shared clonotypes between healthy human individuals. This clone was seen many times. As yet, its antigen is unknown. Overall study results and limits: Sequencing depth was a factor that was expected to affect clonotype sharing among donors.

Deep was the level at which the assay was run. Original processing notes: From ImmunoSEQ came sequences covering only the junction and carrying no quality scores, so filtering differed. Produced via immunoSEQ multiplex PCR; TCRdb's table is partial and in-frame only. For V, J and clone size, that table is used; D and trimming come from the DNA. The sample lists about 490,000 clones; about 79% were seen once. The sequenced sample consisted of PBMCs. The source is a middle-aged woman in good health. Some clones in this sample may be carry-over from other donors' samples.

The CDR3 nucleotides read TGCGCCAGCAGCTATAACCCCGGGACAGGGGAAGACGAGCAGTACTTC. The encoded protein is CASSYNPGTGEDEQYF. The J gene is TRBJ2-7, the V gene TRBV5-1; 10 nucleotides line up with TRBD1. After removal of 3 bases from V and 5 bases from J, the junction contained 11 bases not matched to a gene. Germline CDR1 is SGHRS and CDR2 is YFSETQ. The CDR3 loop spans 16 amino acids.